The rows below give T cell receptor beta chains drawn from one sample of a study of T-cell reconstitution after alpha-beta-depleted transplantation in children. TCRdb analysed the PCR reads with MiXCR anew, one entry per CDR3 protein. Altogether about 110,000 distinct CDR3 sequences are present, roughly 6.1% being singletons, with the ten largest covering roughly 24%. The material sequenced was PBMCs, mostly from graft donor cells, taken 360 days after TCRalphabeta/CD19-depleted stem cell transplant. These receptors all stem from a male patient between 2 and 15 years old who had a stem cell transplant for acute lymphoblastic leukemia, so the T cells may come from the graft donor. CDR3s leave out the opening cysteine and the closing phenylalanine or tryptophan. The order of the fields is V gene, J gene, CDR3 protein.

>TRBV4-3|TRBJ1-3
ASSLGQGSGNTIY
>TRBV20-1|TRBJ1-4
SARPDSATNEKLF
>TRBV4-2|TRBJ2-4
ASSQATGDIQY
>TRBV10-3|TRBJ1-6
AISRTGSKSSYNSPLH
>TRBV29-1|TRBJ2-5
SAEGWEPEETQY
>TRBV6-2/TRBV6-3|TRBJ1-4
ASKIAGTFVEKLF
>TRBV27|TRBJ2-2
ASSFWTGNTGELF
>TRBV7-2|TRBJ2-3
ASSLVRRSTDTQY
>TRBV29-1|TRBJ2-7
SVRDNYEQY
>TRBV3-1|TRBJ2-3
ASSPEMNTQY
>TRBV24-1|TRBJ2-3
ATSDSTGDGATDTQY
>TRBV15|TRBJ1-3
ATTGIFGNTIY
>TRBV7-9|TRBJ2-4
ASSLEGNIQY
>TRBV13|TRBJ2-3
ASSPDRDRTDTQY
>TRBV6-1|TRBJ2-7
ASRLDRDRVTYEQY
>TRBV27|TRBJ2-5
ASSLGASMGETQY
>TRBV7-9|TRBJ2-4
ASSPRTGLAKNIQY
>TRBV29-1|TRBJ1-2
SVRDSDLGYT
>TRBV9|TRBJ1-2
ASSEGKAGVETGYT
>TRBV27|TRBJ2-1
ASVAGGPYNEQF
>TRBV28|TRBJ2-7
ASSLGAGAEQY
>TRBV7-9|TRBJ2-7
ASSLGTSVENEQY
>TRBV29-1|TRBJ2-1
SGLAGNYNEQF
>TRBV7-6|TRBJ2-3
ASSFSLTSGTKDTQY
>TRBV4-3|TRBJ1-4
ASSRTTGPNEKLF
>TRBV12-3/TRBV12-4|TRBJ1-2
ASSLNRGPYGYT
>TRBV20-1|TRBJ1-6
SASRSPLH
>TRBV6-2/TRBV6-3|TRBJ2-7
ASSSNGKKHEQY
>TRBV9|TRBJ2-1
ASSVEWGPTEQF
>TRBV11-3|TRBJ2-7
ASSLGRGHEQY
>TRBV14|TRBJ2-2
ASSQELRSNTGELF
>TRBV6-5|TRBJ2-7
ASSTGQGPYEQY
>TRBV4-3|TRBJ2-2
ASSLVGSGGRPTGELF
>TRBV3-1|TRBJ2-5
ASSPVEEETQY
>TRBV5-1|TRBJ1-5
ASSSSPWGNQPQH
>TRBV7-3|TRBJ2-1
ASSPVGSYNEQF
>TRBV12-3/TRBV12-4|TRBJ2-2
ASSLTGTQNTGELF
>TRBV9|TRBJ2-2
ASSVGAGTGELF
>TRBV20-1|TRBJ2-2
SAGHPETGELF